This TCR beta chain was profiled in a study of blood T cell repertoires in COVID-19. Study-wide background: Some COVID-19 samples were acute and others convalescent; all came from the United States, Italy and Spain. T cells, B-cell-depleted T cells, or PBMCs supplied cDNA or gDNA.

Original processing methods: For nucleated cells, counts were estimated from reference gene primer amplification. Here immunoSEQ multiplex PCR was the method, and the copy in TCRdb shows in-frame clones only, minus some. The DNA gave D and trimming, while V, J and clone size come from that table. In the table there are around 290,000 clones, more than 75% of which are singletons. Germline loops: CDR1 LGHNA, CDR2 YSLEER. This CDR3 is 13 amino acids long. V shed 5 bases and J shed 6 bases, with 12 bases lying between them. This chain connects TRBV4-3 to TRBJ2-3, with D uncertain. The TCR comes from a woman aged 45-60 years who had recovered from COVID-19. Sequenced: peripheral blood. The CDR3 DNA follows: TGCGCCAGCAGCAGCAGCCAGGCGGATACGCAGTATTTT. Its protein product is CASSSSQADTQYF.